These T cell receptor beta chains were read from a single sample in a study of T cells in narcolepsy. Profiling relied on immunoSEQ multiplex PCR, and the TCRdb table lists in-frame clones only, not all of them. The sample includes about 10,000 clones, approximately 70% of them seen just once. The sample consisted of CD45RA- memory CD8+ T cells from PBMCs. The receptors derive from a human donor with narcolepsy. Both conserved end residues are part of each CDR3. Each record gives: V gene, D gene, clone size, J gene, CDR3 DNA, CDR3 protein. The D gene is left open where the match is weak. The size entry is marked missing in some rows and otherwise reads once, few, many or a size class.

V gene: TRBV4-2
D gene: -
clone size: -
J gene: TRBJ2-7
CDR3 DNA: TGTGCCAGCAGCCAACTGACCCAGGCGGGGCCAAGCTCCTACGAGCAGTACTTC
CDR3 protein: CASSQLTQAGPSSYEQYF

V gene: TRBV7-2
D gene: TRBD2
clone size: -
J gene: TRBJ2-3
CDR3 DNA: TGTGCCAGCAGCTTCCGGACTAGTATAGACACAGATACGCAGTATTTT
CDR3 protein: CASSFRTSIDTDTQYF

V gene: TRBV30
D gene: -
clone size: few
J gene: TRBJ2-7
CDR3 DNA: TGTGCCTGGAGTGCCGGGTTTAACGAGCAGTACTTC
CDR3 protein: CAWSAGFNEQYF

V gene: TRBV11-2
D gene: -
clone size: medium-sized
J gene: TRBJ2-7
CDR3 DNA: TGTGCCAGCAGCTGGGTCGACGGCTACGAGCAGTACTTC
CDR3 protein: CASSWVDGYEQYF

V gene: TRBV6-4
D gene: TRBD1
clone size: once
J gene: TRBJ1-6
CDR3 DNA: TGTGCCAGCAGCCAGGGGGATAATTCACCCCTCCACTTT
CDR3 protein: CASSQGDNSPLHF

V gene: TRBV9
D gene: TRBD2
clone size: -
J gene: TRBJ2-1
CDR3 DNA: TGTGCCAGCAGCGTAGTAGCGGGAGGGCCAAATGAAGAGCAGTTCTTC
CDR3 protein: CASSVVAGGPNEEQFF

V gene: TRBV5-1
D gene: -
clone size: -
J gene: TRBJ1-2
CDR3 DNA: TGTGCCAGCAGCTTGGCCCATGCGGGAGCAAGAGGCTACACCTTC
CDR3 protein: CASSLAHAGARGYTF

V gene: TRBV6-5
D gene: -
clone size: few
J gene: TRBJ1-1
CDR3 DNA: TGTGCCAGCAGCCAGACCATGAACACTGAAGCTTTCTTT
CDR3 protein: CASSQTMNTEAFF

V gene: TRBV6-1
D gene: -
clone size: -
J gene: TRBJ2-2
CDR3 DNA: TGTGCCAGCAGTGGGACCGTTAGGGGCGGGGAGCTGTTTTTT
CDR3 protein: CASSGTVRGGELFF

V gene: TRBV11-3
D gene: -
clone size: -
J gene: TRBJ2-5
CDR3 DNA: TGTGCCAGCAGCTTAGTACGGGTAGGACAAGAGACCCAGTACTTC
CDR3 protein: CASSLVRVGQETQYF

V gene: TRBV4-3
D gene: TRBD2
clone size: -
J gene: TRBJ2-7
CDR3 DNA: TGCGCCAGCAGCCAATGGACTAGCTCCTACGAGCAGTACTTC
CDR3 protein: CASSQWTSSYEQYF

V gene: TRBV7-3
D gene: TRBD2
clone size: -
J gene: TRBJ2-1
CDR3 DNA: TGTGCCAGCAGCTTAGGGACCAGCGGGAGGGATGAGCAGTTCTTC
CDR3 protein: CASSLGTSGRDEQFF

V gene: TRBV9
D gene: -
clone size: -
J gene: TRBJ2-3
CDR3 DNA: TGTGCCAGCAGCGTAGTAACAGATACGCAGTATTTT
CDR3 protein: CASSVVTDTQYF

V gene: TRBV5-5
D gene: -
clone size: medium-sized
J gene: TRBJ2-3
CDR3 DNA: TGTGCCAGCAGCCCACAATTGACAGAGTCGGATACGCAGTATTTT
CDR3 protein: CASSPQLTESDTQYF

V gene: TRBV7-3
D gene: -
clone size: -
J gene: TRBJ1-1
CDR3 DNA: TGTGCCAGCAGCTTCGGCAGGAACACTGAAGCTTTCTTT
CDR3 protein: CASSFGRNTEAFF

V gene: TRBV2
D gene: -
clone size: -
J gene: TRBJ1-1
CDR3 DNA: TGTGCCAGCATCTTAACCAGGGAGGGGACTGAAGCTTTCTTT
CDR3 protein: CASILTREGTEAFF

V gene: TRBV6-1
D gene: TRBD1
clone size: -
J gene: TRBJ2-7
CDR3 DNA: TGTGCCAGCAGTGAGGACGGGACAGGGGTCTCCTACGAGCAGTACTTC
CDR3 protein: CASSEDGTGVSYEQYF

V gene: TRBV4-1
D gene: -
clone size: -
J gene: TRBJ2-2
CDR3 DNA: TGCGCCAGCAGCCAAGATGCCACAGACGCGAACACCGGGGAGCTGTTTTTT
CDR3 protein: CASSQDATDANTGELFF

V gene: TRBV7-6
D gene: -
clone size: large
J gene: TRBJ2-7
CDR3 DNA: TGTGCCAGCAGCTTAGCCGGACACTACGAGCAGTACTTC
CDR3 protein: CASSLAGHYEQYF

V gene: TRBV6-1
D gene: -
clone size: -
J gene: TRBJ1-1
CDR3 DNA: TGTGCCAGCAGTGAAACTCGGGGAAACACTGAAGCTTTCTTT
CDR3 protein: CASSETRGNTEAFF

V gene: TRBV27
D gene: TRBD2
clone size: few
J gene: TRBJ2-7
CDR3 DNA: TGTGCCAGCACGGGACTAGCGGGACACGAGCAGTACTTC
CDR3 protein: CASTGLAGHEQYF

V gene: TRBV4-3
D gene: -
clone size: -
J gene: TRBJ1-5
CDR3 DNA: TGCGCCAGCAGCCAAACTAGCCGTGTCACAGATACGCAGCATTTT
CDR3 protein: CASSQTSRVTDTQHF

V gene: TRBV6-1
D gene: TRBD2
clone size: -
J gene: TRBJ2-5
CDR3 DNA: TGTGCCAGCAGTGGGACTAGCGGCTTACAAGAGACCCAGTACTTC
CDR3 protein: CASSGTSGLQETQYF

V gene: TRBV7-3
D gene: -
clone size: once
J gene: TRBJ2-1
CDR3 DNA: TGTGCCAGCAGCTGGGGCTCAGATAAGCAGTTCTTC
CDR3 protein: CASSWGSDKQFF